The rows below give T cell receptor beta chains drawn from one sample of a study of blood T cell repertoires in COVID-19. Profiling relied on immunoSEQ multiplex PCR, and the TCRdb table lists in-frame clones only, not all of them. The sample lists about 300,000 clones; 91% were seen once. The specimen sequenced was peripheral blood. The receptor set was obtained from a woman between 25 and 40 years old with COVID-19, enrolled during active disease. The CDR3 runs from the conserved cysteine through the conserved F or W. Fields, in order: D gene, clone size, J gene, V gene, CDR3 DNA, CDR3 protein. The D gene is left open where the match is weak. Size tells how often a clone was seen (once, few, many) or the class of an expanded clone, and some rows leave it out.

TRBD1 - TRBJ1-2 TRBV7-9 TGTGCCAGCAGCTCCGACAGGGGCAATGGCTACACCTTC CASSSDRGNGYTF
- - TRBJ2-7 TRBV5-1 TGCGCCAGCAGCTTCTCCGGGAAACCCTACGAGCAGTACTTC CASSFSGKPYEQYF
TRBD1 - TRBJ2-1 TRBV11-2 TGTGCCAGCAGCCCTAGGGACAGGGGCTCCTACAATGAGCAGTTCTTC CASSPRDRGSYNEQFF
- - TRBJ2-2 TRBV5-1 TGCGCCAGCAGCTACGGACAGAACACCGGGGAGCTGTTTTTT CASSYGQNTGELFF
- - TRBJ1-3 TRBV2 TGTGCCAGCAGTGAACAGGCCCACTCTGGAAACACCATATATTTT CASSEQAHSGNTIYF
- - TRBJ1-4 TRBV5-6 TGTGCCAGCAGCTTGGCCGGGATTGTGGTAGCTAATGAAAAACTGTTTTTT CASSLAGIVVANEKLFF
TRBD1 - TRBJ1-1 TRBV5-1 TGCGCCAGCAGCTGGCAGGGGGACACTGAAGCTTTCTTT CASSWQGDTEAFF
- few TRBJ1-5 TRBV5-1 TGCGCCAGCAGCTTGGACGGGTTAGACAATCAGCCCCAGCATTTT CASSLDGLDNQPQHF
- - TRBJ1-3 TRBV30 TGTGCCTGGAGTGTACAGGGAAACACCATATATTTT CAWSVQGNTIYF
- once TRBJ1-6 TRBV10-3 TGTGCCATCAGTGAGGAGGTCCTAAATTCACCCCTCCACTTT CAISEEVLNSPLHF
TRBD1 - TRBJ1-3 TRBV19 TGTGCCAGTAGGCAGGGGGCGAGAAACACCATATATTTT CASRQGARNTIYF
- - TRBJ2-7 TRBV7-6 TGTGCCAGCAGCCCCGGACAGACCTACGAGCAGTACTTC CASSPGQTYEQYF
- - TRBJ2-7 TRBV7-9 TGTGCCAGCAGCTCACAGGGTTTCGGAGCAGTTGAGCAGTACTTC CASSSQGFGAVEQYF
- - TRBJ1-1 TRBV3-1/TRBV3-2 TGTGCCAGCAGCCCCCGGCGGTTGAACACTGAAGCTTTCTTT CASSPRRLNTEAFF
- - TRBJ2-3 TRBV2 TGTGCCAGCAGTGCCTCCCTCGGGTTAACTAGCACAGATACGCAGTATTTT CASSASLGLTSTDTQYF
- - TRBJ2-5 TRBV6-1 TGTGCCAGCAGTGCCGCCCAATATCGAGCGAGGGAGACCCAGTACTTC CASSAAQYRARETQYF
TRBD2 - TRBJ2-3 TRBV27 TGTGCCAGCACCCGCAGCGGGAGCTCCGCAGATACGCAGTATTTT CASTRSGSSADTQYF
TRBD1 - TRBJ2-7 TRBV5-1 TGCGCCAGCAGCCTGGCCGGGACAGGGTTTAACGAGCAGTACTTC CASSLAGTGFNEQYF
TRBD1 - TRBJ1-3 TRBV2 TGTGCCAGCTCGGACACAGGGGGCTCTGGAAACACCATATATTTT CASSDTGGSGNTIYF
TRBD1 - TRBJ2-7 TRBV5-8 TGTGCCAGCAGCCCAGGGACAGGGAACGACTACGAGCAGTACTTC CASSPGTGNDYEQYF
- - TRBJ1-5 TRBV3-1/TRBV3-2 TGTGCCAGCAAGCCGGGGAGGGGGAATGGGCAGCCCCAGCATTTT CASKPGRGNGQPQHF
- - TRBJ2-7 TRBV6-6 TGTGCCAGCAGTTACGCGGGAAATGGAGGGGGCCATCAATTC CASSYAGNGGGHQF
- - TRBJ2-5 TRBV25-1 TGTGCCAGCAGTGAACCGACAGACTTCCAAGAGACCCAGTACTTC CASSEPTDFQETQYF
- - TRBJ1-6 TRBV6-5 TGTGCCAGCAGACAGGGTAAAATTTCACCCCTCCACTTT CASRQGKISPLHF
TRBD1 few TRBJ2-7 TRBV7-8 TGTGCCAGCAGCTCCGGACAGGGGTCCTACGAGCAGTACTTC CASSSGQGSYEQYF
- - TRBJ1-1 TRBV19 TGTGCCAGTATGCTTACAAGGGGGATTAGGAACACTGAAGCTTTCTTT CASMLTRGIRNTEAFF
- - TRBJ1-5 TRBV2 TGTGCCAGCAGTCTAACACAGGGAACGGGACAGCCCCAGCATTTT CASSLTQGTGQPQHF
TRBD2 - TRBJ2-7 TRBV5-5 TGTGCCAGCAGCCCTCAACCTAGCGGAGCTCCTTACGAGCAGTACTTC CASSPQPSGAPYEQYF
TRBD1 - TRBJ2-2 TRBV28 TGTGCCCCGGGGACAGGGGCCACCGGGGAGCTGTTTTTT CAPGTGATGELFF
TRBD1 - TRBJ2-1 TRBV5-8 TGTGCCAGCAGCTTGGGAGGGGGCAACGGAAATGAGCAGTTCTTC CASSLGGGNGNEQFF
- - TRBJ2-7 TRBV20-1 TGCAGTGCTAGTGGCAGGGTGTCCTCCTACGAGCAGTACTTC CSASGRVSSYEQYF
TRBD1 - TRBJ2-7 TRBV2 TGTGCCAGCAGCCGCAGGGGGATAGAGTACGAGCAGTACTTC CASSRRGIEYEQYF